This T cell receptor (beta chain) is from a study of technical replicates of blood from four donors. Sequencing was performed with immunoSEQ multiplex PCR; in TCRdb, only in-frame clones are kept and a portion is missing. Counted here are roughly 15,000 clones, 80% to 90% occurring once; the ten biggest clones make up around an eighth. The CDR3 length is 14 residues. Germline assignment: CDR1 ENHRY and CDR2 SYGVKD. V dropped 2 bases and J dropped 5 bases, with 12 bases sitting between them. This receptor was taken from a human donor in good health. Sample: PBMCs. The chain recombines TRBV10-3 with TRBJ2-5; TRBD2 might be the D (6 bases). Here the CDR3 reads CAISETRAGETQYF. The CDR3 DNA reads TGTGCCATCAGTGAGACTAGGGCGGGGGAGACCCAGTACTTC.